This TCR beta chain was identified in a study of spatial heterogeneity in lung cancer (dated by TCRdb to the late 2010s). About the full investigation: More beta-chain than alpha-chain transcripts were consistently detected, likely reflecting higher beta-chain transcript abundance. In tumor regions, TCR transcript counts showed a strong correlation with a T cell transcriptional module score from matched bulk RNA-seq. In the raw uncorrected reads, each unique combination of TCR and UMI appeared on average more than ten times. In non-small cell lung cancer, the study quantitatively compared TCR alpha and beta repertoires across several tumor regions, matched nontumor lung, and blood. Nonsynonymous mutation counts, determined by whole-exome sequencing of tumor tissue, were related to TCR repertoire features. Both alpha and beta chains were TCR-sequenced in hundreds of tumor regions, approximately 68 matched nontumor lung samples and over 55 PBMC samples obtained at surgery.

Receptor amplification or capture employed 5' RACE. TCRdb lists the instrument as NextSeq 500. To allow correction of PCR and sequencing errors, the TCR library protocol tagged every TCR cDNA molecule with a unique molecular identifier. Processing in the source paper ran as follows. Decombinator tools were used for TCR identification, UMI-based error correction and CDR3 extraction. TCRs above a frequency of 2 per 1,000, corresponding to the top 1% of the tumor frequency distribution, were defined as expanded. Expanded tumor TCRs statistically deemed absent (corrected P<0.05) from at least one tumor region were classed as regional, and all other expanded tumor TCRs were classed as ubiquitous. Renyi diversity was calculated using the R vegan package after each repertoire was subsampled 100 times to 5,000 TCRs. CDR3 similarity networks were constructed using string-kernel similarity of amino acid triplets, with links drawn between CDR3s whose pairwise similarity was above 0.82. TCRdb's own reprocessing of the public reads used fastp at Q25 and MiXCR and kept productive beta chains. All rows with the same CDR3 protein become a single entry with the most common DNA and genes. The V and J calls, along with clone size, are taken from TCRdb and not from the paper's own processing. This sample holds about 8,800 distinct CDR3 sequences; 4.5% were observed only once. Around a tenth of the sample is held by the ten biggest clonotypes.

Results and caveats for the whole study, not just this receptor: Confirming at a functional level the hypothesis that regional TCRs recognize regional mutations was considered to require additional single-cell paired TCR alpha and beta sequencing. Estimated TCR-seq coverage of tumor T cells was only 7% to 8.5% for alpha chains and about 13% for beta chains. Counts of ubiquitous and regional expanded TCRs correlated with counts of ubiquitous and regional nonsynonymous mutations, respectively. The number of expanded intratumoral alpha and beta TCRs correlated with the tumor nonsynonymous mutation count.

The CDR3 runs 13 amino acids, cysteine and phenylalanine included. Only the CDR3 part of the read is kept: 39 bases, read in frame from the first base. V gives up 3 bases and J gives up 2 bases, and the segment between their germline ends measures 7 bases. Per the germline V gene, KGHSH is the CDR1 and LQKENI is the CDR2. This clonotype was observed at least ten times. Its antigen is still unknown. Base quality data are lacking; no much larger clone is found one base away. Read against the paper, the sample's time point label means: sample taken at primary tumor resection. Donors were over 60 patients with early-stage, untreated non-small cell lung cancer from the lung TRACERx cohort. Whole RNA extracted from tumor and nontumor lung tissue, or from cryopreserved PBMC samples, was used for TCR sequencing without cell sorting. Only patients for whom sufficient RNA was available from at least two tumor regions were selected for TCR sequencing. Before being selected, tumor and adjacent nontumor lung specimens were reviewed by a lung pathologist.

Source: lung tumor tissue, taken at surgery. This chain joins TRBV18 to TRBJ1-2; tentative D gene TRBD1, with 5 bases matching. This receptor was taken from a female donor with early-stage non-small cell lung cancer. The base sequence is TGTGCCAGCTCACCCGACAGCAACTATGGCTACACCTTC. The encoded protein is CASSPDSNYGYTF.